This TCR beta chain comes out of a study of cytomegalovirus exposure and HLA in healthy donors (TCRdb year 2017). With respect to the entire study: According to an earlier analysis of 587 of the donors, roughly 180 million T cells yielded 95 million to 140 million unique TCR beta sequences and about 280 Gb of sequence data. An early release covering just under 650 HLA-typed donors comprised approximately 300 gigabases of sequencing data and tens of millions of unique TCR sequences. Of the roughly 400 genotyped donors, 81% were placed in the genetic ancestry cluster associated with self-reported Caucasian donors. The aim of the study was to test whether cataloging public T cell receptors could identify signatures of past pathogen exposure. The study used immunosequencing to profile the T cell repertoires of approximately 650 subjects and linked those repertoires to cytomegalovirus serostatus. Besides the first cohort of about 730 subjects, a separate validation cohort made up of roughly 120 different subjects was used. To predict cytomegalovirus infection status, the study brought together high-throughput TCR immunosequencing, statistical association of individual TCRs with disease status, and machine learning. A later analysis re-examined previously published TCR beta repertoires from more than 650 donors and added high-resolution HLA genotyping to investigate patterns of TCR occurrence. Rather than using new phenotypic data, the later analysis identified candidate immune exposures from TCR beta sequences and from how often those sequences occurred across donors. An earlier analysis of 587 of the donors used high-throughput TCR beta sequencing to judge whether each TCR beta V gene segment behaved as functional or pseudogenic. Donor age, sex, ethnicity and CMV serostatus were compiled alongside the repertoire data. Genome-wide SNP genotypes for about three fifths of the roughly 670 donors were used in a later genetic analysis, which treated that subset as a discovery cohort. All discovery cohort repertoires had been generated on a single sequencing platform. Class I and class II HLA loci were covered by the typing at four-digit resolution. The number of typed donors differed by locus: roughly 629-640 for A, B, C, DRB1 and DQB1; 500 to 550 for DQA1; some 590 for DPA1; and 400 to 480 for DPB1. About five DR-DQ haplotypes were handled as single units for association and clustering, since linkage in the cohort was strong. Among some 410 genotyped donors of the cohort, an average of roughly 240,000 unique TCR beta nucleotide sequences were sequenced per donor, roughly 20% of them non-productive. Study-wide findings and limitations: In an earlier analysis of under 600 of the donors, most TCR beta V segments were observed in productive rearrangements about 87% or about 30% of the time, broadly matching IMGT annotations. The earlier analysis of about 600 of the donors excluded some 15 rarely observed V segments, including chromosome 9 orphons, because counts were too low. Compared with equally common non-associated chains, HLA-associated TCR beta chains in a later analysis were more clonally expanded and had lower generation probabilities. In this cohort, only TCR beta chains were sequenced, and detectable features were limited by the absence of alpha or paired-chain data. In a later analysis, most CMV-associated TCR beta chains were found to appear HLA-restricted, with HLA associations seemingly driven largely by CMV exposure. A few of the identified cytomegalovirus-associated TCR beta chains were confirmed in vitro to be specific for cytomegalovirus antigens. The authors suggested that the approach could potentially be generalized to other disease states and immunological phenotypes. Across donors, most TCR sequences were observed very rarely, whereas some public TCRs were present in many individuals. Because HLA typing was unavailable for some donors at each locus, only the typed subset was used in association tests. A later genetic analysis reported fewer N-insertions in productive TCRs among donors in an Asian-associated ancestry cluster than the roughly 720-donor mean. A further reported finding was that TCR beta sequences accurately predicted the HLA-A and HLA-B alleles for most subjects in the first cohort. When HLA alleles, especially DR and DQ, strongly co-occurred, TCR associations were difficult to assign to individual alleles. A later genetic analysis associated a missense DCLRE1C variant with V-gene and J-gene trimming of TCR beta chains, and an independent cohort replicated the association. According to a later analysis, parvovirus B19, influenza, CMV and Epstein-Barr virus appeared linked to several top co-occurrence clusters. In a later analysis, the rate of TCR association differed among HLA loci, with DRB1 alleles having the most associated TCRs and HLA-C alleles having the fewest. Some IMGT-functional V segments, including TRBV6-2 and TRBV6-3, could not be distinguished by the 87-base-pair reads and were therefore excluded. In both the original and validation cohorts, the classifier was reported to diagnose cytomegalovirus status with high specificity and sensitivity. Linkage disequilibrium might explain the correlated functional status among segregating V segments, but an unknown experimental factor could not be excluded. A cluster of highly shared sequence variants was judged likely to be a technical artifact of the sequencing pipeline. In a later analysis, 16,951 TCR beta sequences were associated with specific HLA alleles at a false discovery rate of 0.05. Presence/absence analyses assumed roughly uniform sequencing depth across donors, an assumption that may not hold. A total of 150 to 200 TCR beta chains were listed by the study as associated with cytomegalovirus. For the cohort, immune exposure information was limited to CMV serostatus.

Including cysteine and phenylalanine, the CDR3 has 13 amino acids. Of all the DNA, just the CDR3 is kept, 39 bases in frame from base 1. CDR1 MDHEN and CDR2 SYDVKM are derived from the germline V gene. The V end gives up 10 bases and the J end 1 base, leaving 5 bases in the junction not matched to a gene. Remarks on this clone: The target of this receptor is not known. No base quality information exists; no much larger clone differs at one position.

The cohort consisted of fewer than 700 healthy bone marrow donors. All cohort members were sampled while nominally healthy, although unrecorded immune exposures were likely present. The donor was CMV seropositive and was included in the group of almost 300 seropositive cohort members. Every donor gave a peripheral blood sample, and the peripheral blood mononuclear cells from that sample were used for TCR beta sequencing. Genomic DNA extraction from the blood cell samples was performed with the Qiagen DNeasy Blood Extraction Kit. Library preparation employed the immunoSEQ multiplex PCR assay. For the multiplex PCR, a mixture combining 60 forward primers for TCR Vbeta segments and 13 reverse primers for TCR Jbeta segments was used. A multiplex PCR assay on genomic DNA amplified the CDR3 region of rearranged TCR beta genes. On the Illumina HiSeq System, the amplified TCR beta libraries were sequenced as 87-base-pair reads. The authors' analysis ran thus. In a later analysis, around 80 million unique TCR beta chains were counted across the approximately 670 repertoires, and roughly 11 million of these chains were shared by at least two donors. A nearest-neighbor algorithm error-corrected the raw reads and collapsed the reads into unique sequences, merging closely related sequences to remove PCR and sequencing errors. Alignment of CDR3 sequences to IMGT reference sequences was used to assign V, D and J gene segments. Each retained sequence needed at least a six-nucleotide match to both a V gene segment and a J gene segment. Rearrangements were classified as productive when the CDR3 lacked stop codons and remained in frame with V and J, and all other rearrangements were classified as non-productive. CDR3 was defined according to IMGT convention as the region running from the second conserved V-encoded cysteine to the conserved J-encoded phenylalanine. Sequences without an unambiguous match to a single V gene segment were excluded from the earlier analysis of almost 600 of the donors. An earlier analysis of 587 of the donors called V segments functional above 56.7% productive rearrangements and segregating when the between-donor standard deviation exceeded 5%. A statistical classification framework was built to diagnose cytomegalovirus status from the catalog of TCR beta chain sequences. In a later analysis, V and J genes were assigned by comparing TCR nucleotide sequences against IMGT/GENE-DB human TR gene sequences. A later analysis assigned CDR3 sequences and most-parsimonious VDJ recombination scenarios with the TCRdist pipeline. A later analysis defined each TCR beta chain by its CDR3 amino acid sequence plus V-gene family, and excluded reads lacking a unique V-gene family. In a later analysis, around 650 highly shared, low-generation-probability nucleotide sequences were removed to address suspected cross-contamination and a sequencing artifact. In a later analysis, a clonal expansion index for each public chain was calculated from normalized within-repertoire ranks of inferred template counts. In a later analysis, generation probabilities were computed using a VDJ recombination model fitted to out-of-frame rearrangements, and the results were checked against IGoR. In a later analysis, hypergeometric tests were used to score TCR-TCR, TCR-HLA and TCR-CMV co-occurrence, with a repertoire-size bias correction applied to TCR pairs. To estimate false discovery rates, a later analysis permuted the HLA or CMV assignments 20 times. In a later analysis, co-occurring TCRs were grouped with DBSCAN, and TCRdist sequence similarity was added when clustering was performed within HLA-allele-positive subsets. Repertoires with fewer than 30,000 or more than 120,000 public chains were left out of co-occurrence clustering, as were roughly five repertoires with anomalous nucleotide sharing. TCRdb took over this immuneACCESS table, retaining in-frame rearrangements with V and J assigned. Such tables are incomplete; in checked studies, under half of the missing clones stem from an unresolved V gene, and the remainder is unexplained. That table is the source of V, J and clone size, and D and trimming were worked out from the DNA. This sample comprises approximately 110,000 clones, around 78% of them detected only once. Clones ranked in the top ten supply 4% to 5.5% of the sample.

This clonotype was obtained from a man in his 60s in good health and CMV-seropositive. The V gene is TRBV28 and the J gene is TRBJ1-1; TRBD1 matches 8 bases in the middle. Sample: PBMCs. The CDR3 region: CANQGTGNTEAFF. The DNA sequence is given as TGTGCCAACCAGGGGACAGGGAACACTGAAGCTTTCTTT.